A selection of T cell receptor beta chains follows, all from one sample in a study of T cell responses to AZD1222 COVID-19 vaccine. Sequencing used immunoSEQ multiplex PCR; TCRdb keeps in-frame clones, though not all of them. The sample holds about 42,000 clones, approximately 88% seen once. The sequences come from peripheral blood, collected 28 days after the second AZD1222 dose. The origin of the receptors is an adult who received the AZD1222 COVID-19 vaccine. Both conserved end residues are part of each CDR3. The D gene is left open where the match is weak. Only part of the rows carry a size: once, few, many, or a class if the clone is expanded.

CDR3aa: CASSPRLETEAFF
CDR3nt: TGTGCCAGCAGTCCCCGGTTGGAGACTGAAGCTTTCTTT
v_gene: TRBV12-3/TRBV12-4
abundance: .
d_gene: .
j_gene: TRBJ1-1

CDR3aa: CASRPAGPTDTQYF
CDR3nt: TGTGCCAGCAGACCGGCCGGCCCCACAGATACGCAGTATTTT
v_gene: TRBV28
abundance: .
d_gene: .
j_gene: TRBJ2-3

CDR3aa: CASSPTDYNQPQHF
CDR3nt: TGCGCCAGCAGCCCCACAGATTACAATCAGCCCCAGCATTTT
v_gene: TRBV5-1
abundance: .
d_gene: .
j_gene: TRBJ1-5

CDR3aa: CASASGQGGETQYF
CDR3nt: TGCGCCAGCGCATCGGGACAGGGGGGAGAGACCCAGTACTTC
v_gene: TRBV5-1
abundance: .
d_gene: TRBD1
j_gene: TRBJ2-5

CDR3aa: CASSQDATNTEAFF
CDR3nt: TGTGCCAGCAGCCAAGATGCCACGAACACTGAAGCTTTCTTT
v_gene: TRBV3-1/TRBV3-2
abundance: .
d_gene: .
j_gene: TRBJ1-1

CDR3aa: CASSPGGVEEQYF
CDR3nt: TGTGCCAGCTCACCCGGAGGGGTGGAGGAGCAGTACTTC
v_gene: TRBV18
abundance: .
d_gene: .
j_gene: TRBJ2-7

CDR3aa: CAWATGRGQYEQYF
CDR3nt: TGTGCCTGGGCAACAGGGAGGGGCCAATACGAGCAGTACTTC
v_gene: TRBV30
abundance: .
d_gene: .
j_gene: TRBJ2-7

CDR3aa: CASRGEVTSYNEQFF
CDR3nt: TGTGCCAGCAGGGGTGAGGTGACCTCCTACAATGAGCAGTTCTTC
v_gene: TRBV2
abundance: .
d_gene: .
j_gene: TRBJ2-1

CDR3aa: CASSWPGLASYEQYF
CDR3nt: TGTGCCAGCAGTTGGCCGGGACTAGCGTCCTACGAGCAGTACTTC
v_gene: TRBV28
abundance: .
d_gene: TRBD2
j_gene: TRBJ2-7

CDR3aa: CASSLGGTLAKNIQYF
CDR3nt: TGTGCCAGCAGCTTGGGGGGAACCCTAGCCAAAAACATTCAGTACTTC
v_gene: TRBV7-2
abundance: .
d_gene: .
j_gene: TRBJ2-4

CDR3aa: CASSPDAGDGEQYF
CDR3nt: TGCGCCAGCAGCCCGGATGCGGGGGACGGGGAGCAGTACTTC
v_gene: TRBV5-1
abundance: .
d_gene: TRBD2
j_gene: TRBJ2-7

CDR3aa: CASSYSIPGGIAGYTF
CDR3nt: TGTGCCAGCAGTTACTCGATTCCAGGGGGCATTGCTGGCTACACCTTC
v_gene: TRBV6-5
abundance: few
d_gene: TRBD1
j_gene: TRBJ1-2

CDR3aa: CAIRDTGGDEKLFF
CDR3nt: TGTGCCATCAGGGACACAGGGGGCGATGAAAAACTGTTTTTT
v_gene: TRBV10-3
abundance: few
d_gene: TRBD1
j_gene: TRBJ1-4

CDR3aa: CASSGGGVETQYF
CDR3nt: TGTGCCAGCAGCGGAGGCGGGGTGGAGACCCAGTACTTC
v_gene: TRBV9
abundance: few
d_gene: .
j_gene: TRBJ2-5

CDR3aa: CTSSQQRSNYGYTF
CDR3nt: TGCACCAGCAGCCAACAGAGATCTAACTATGGCTACACCTTC
v_gene: TRBV1
abundance: .
d_gene: .
j_gene: TRBJ1-2

CDR3aa: CASTRDYNYGYTF
CDR3nt: TGTGCCAGCACCCGGGATTATAACTATGGCTACACCTTC
v_gene: TRBV7-9
abundance: few
d_gene: .
j_gene: TRBJ1-2

CDR3aa: CASRFGTGLETQYF
CDR3nt: TGTGCCAGCAGGTTCGGGACAGGGCTCGAGACCCAGTACTTC
v_gene: TRBV2
abundance: .
d_gene: TRBD1
j_gene: TRBJ2-5

CDR3aa: CASSPPGRGGANVLTF
CDR3nt: TGTGCCAGCAGCCCGCCGGGTCGGGGTGGGGCCAACGTCCTGACTTTC
v_gene: TRBV9
abundance: .
d_gene: .
j_gene: TRBJ2-6

CDR3aa: CASSPPEGGYTF
CDR3nt: TGTGCCAGCAGTCCCCCGGAGGGAGGCTACACCTTC
v_gene: TRBV6-5
abundance: once
d_gene: .
j_gene: TRBJ1-2

CDR3aa: CASSPEGAGFTDTQYF
CDR3nt: TGCGCCAGCAGCCCTGAAGGGGCAGGTTTTACAGATACGCAGTATTTT
v_gene: TRBV5-1
abundance: .
d_gene: .
j_gene: TRBJ2-3

CDR3aa: CASSLAREQYF
CDR3nt: TGTGCCAGCAGCTTAGCGAGGGAGCAGTACTTC
v_gene: TRBV7-8
abundance: .
d_gene: .
j_gene: TRBJ2-7

CDR3aa: CASSRDFNYEQYF
CDR3nt: TGTGCCAGCAGCCGGGACTTTAACTACGAGCAGTACTTC
v_gene: TRBV5-4
abundance: .
d_gene: .
j_gene: TRBJ2-7

CDR3aa: CASSPDLPRPGNTIYF
CDR3nt: TGTGCCAGCAGCCCGGACCTCCCGCGACCTGGAAACACCATATATTTT
v_gene: TRBV5-6
abundance: .
d_gene: .
j_gene: TRBJ1-3

CDR3aa: CASTPQGRGVDTQYF
CDR3nt: TGTGCCAGTACCCCCCAGGGGAGAGGTGTAGATACGCAGTATTTT
v_gene: TRBV19
abundance: .
d_gene: .
j_gene: TRBJ2-3

CDR3aa: CASSLAENRDSFSYEQYF
CDR3nt: TGTGCCAGCAGCTTAGCTGAAAACCGGGACAGCTTTTCCTACGAGCAGTACTTC
v_gene: TRBV7-8
abundance: once
d_gene: TRBD1
j_gene: TRBJ2-7

CDR3aa: CASSVSGGHSYEQYF
CDR3nt: TGTGCCAGCAGTGTTTCCGGGGGGCACTCCTACGAGCAGTACTTC
v_gene: TRBV6-4
abundance: once
d_gene: .
j_gene: TRBJ2-7

CDR3aa: CASSLSMGAGPQHF
CDR3nt: TGTGCCAGCAGCTTGAGTATGGGGGCAGGTCCCCAGCATTTT
v_gene: TRBV5-5
abundance: .
d_gene: .
j_gene: TRBJ1-5

CDR3aa: CASSYGTEETQYF
CDR3nt: TGTGCCAGCAGTTACGGGACAGAAGAGACCCAGTACTTC
v_gene: TRBV6-5
abundance: once
d_gene: TRBD1
j_gene: TRBJ2-5

CDR3aa: CASSLRTSQETQYF
CDR3nt: TGCGCCAGCAGCTTGCGGACAAGCCAAGAGACCCAGTACTTC
v_gene: TRBV5-1
abundance: .
d_gene: .
j_gene: TRBJ2-5

CDR3aa: CASSVDARAGQGLGGYTF
CDR3nt: TGTGCCAGCAGCGTAGACGCCCGTGCGGGACAGGGGTTAGGAGGCTACACCTTC
v_gene: TRBV9
abundance: .
d_gene: TRBD1
j_gene: TRBJ1-2

CDR3aa: CASSLGRPTNSANATF
CDR3nt: TGTGCCAGCAGCTTGGGGAGACCAACCAACTCGGCTAACGCCACCTTC
v_gene: TRBV11-3
abundance: .
d_gene: .
j_gene: TRBJ1-2